This T cell receptor (beta chain) was identified during a study of control samples from healthy donors and cancer patients. Sequencing used immunoSEQ multiplex PCR; TCRdb keeps in-frame clones, though not all of them. The profile covers 130,000 or so clones, with roughly 90% appearing a single time and roughly 40% taken by the ten largest. Trimming removed 0 bases from V and 8 bases from J; junction bases left unmatched: 5. The CDR3 is made up of 15 amino acids. Germline CDR1 is SNHLY and CDR2 is FYNNEI. The sample was blood. The source is a man aged 50 or older in good health. The chain uses TRBV2 and TRBJ2-1; 9 bases are shared with TRBD2. CDR3 bases: TGTGCCAGCAGTGAAGCGCGCCAGCGGGGGGATGAGCAGTTCTTC. It is translated as CASSEARQRGDEQFF.